A selection of T cell receptor beta chains follows, all from one sample in a study of blood T cell repertoires in COVID-19. Some clones are missing from TCRdb's copy, which holds only in-frame ones; the method was immunoSEQ multiplex PCR. Of around 70,000 clones in the sample, roughly three quarters are singletons; the top ten hold approximately 12%. The source material was peripheral blood. These receptors were obtained from a human donor in a cohort sampled during active COVID-19. Each CDR3 is given with its conserved first and last residue.

TRBJ1-2 TRBV4-2 CASSPGGNYGYTF
TRBJ1-6 TRBV30 CAWSVIGQGNSPLHF
TRBJ1-2 TRBV5-5 CASSLRDREYGYTF
TRBJ1-2 TRBV13 CASSLGRRHQGYTF
TRBJ2-1 TRBV4-3 CASSQDGQGAYNEQFF
TRBJ1-1 TRBV7-9 CASTKTGILNTEAFF
TRBJ2-7 TRBV18 CASSKGTGGEQYF
TRBJ2-7 TRBV6-2/TRBV6-3 CASSYYSYEQYF
TRBJ1-1 TRBV6-1 CASSEGVRGLNTEAFF
TRBJ1-1 TRBV18 CASSPGGPEAFF
TRBJ2-3 TRBV29-1 CSVVAGGRRRDTQYF
TRBJ2-5 TRBV5-6 CASRLRELKMGTQYF
TRBJ2-3 TRBV5-4 CASSLGGGPREDTQYF
TRBJ1-1 TRBV14 CASSLRNRGLNTEAFF
TRBJ1-3 TRBV4-1 CASSQDSTGLGNTIYF
TRBJ2-3 TRBV19 CASSAGSKGGDTQYF
TRBJ1-2 TRBV9 CASSVNRANYGYTF
TRBJ2-3 TRBV11-2 CASAGGLAGRTDTQYF
TRBJ1-1 TRBV13 CASRRPGQGSTEAFF
TRBJ2-2 TRBV5-1 CASSFRQGNGELFF
TRBJ2-1 TRBV9 CASSVVPDFGNEQFF